This entry lists 27 T cell receptor beta chains sequenced from one sample in a study of blood T cells in healthy people across ages. Primed by a sample-barcoded 5' primer and a J-beta primer mix, a second PCR proceeded for about 6 to 12 cycles. TCRdb passed the 5' RACE reads through MiXCR, listing each CDR3 protein once. The table lists around 820,000 distinct CDR3 sequences, roughly 25% of them singletons. This same sample was also part of a study on T cells of mothers and their children.

The material sequenced was blood. The source of these receptors is a boy aged 5-17 years in good health.

Written as DNA, the CDR3 is TGCGCCAGCAGCCGACCTGGACCGGGCACTGAAGCTTTCTTT. Protein product: CASSRPGPGTEAFF. This chain links TRBV5-1 with TRBJ1-1; D uncertain. The CDR3 has 14 amino acids. V dropped 4 bases and J dropped 4 bases, with 14 bases sitting between them. Germline CDR1 reads SGHRS; CDR2 reads YFSETQ.

This clonotype appeared a few times. The chain is built from TRBV28 and TRBJ2-7; tentative D call: TRBD2 (6 bases). The germline gives CDR1 MDHEN, CDR2 SYDVKM. V dropped 3 bases and J dropped 0 bases, with 9 bases sitting between them. The CDR3 consists of 14 residues. The CDR3 DNA is TGTGCCAGCAGTTTCCGCGGGATCTCCTACGAGCAGTACTTC. Translated, it gives CASSFRGISYEQYF.

This clonotype was recorded a few times. J is TRBJ2-3 and V is TRBV20-1; 12 bases map to TRBD2. V gave up 8 bases and J gave up 2 bases; unmatched junction bases: 5. CDR3 length: 14 residues. The V gene's germline CDR1 is DFQATT and CDR2 SNEGSKA (reference sequence). Here the CDR3 DNA reads TGCAGTACCCGGACTAGCGGGGTCACAGATACGCAGTATTTT. This translates into CSTRTSGVTDTQYF.

V and J are TRBV20-1 and TRBJ1-2; weak D call: TRBD1 (6 bases). The germline V gene has CDR1 DFQATT and CDR2 SNEGSKA (reference sequence). The CDR3 is 13 residues long. Trimming shortened V by 5 bases and J by 4 bases, and 14 bases separated the two germline ends. In nucleotides, the CDR3 is TGCAGTGCTCGTACAGGGAGGGTCTATGGCTACACCTTC. Its protein product is CSARTGRVYGYTF.

The chain carries TRBV6-5 and TRBJ2-7; weak D call: TRBD1 (5 bases). V gave up 3 bases and J gave up 1 base, with 10 bases separating them. The germline V gene has CDR1 MNHEY and CDR2 SVGAGI. The CDR3 is 14 amino acids. CDR3 bases: TGTGCCAGCAGTTATTTCAGGGATTCCTACGAGCAGTACTTC. This translates into CASSYFRDSYEQYF.

This clonotype appeared a few times. The chain is built from TRBV3-1 and TRBJ2-7; 9 positions agree with TRBD2. The CDR3 consists of 15 residues. CDR1 and CDR2 (germline): LGHDT, YNNKEL (reference sequence). Trimming at V came to 3 bases and at J to 6 bases, leaving 9 bases not matched to a gene. This CDR3 reads CASSHGVAGEIEQYF. In nucleotides, the CDR3 is TGTGCCAGCAGCCACGGGGTAGCGGGAGAAATCGAGCAGTACTTC.

The chain carries TRBV27 and TRBJ2-5; D is possibly TRBD1 (6 bases). This CDR3 is built from 15 residues. V was trimmed by 5 bases and J by 9 bases, leaving 22 bases between them. The germline CDR1 and CDR2 sequences are MNHEY and SMNVEV (reference sequence). CDR3 bases: TGTGCCAGCAGTACCCGGGACACCGTCAAGAGACCCCAGTACTTC. It encodes CASSTRDTVKRPQYF.

The chain joins TRBV7-8 to TRBJ2-7; D remains ambiguous. The germline gives CDR1 SGHVS, CDR2 FQNEAQ. The ends were cut back, 4 bases at V and 7 bases at J, with 14 bases in the middle. CDR3 size: 13 residues. The CDR3 nucleotides are TGTGCCAGCAGCTCCCTGCTTTTACGGGAGCAGTACTTC. This encodes CASSSLLLREQYF. Variable domain in full (rest from reference TRBV7-8 and TRBJ2-7): GAGVSQSPRYKVAKRGQDVALRCDPISGHVSLFWYQQALGQGPEFLTYFQNEAQLDKSGLPSDRFFAERPEGSVSTLKIQRTQQEDSAVYLCASSSLLLREQYFGPGTRLTVT.

This sequence joins TRBV4-2 and TRBJ2-1; D unclear. This CDR3 contains 16 residues. Germline assignment: CDR1 LGHNA and CDR2 YNFKEQ. V was shortened by 4 bases and J by 0 bases, with 13 bases between the two germline ends. The CDR3 nucleotides read TGTGCCAGCAGCCTGTTTGGCGAGAGCTCCTACAATGAGCAGTTCTTC. Amino acids: CASSLFGESSYNEQFF.

The V call is TRBV30, the J call TRBJ1-5; no clear D. The germline V gene encodes CDR1 GTSNPN and CDR2 SVGIG (reference sequence). Deletions cut 1 base from V and 5 bases from J, with 9 bases between. CDR3 length: 13 amino acids. The chain's CDR3 is CAWSEDGDQPQHF. The CDR3 DNA follows: TGTGCCTGGAGTGAGGACGGGGATCAGCCCCAGCATTTT.

This clonotype was seen repeatedly, ten times or more. This rearrangement joins TRBV12-3 or TRBV12-4 to TRBJ2-2; TRBD2 is a possible D gene (5 bases). The V and J ends lost 8 bases and 8 bases respectively, with 12 bases between them. This CDR3 spans 12 amino acids. The CDR3 DNA reads as TGTGCCAGCGACACGGGGTCTGGGGAGCTGTTTTTT. Its translation: CASDTGSGELFF.

In its sample, this clonotype was seen a few times. This sequence joins TRBV20-1 and TRBJ2-3; 7 nucleotides align to TRBD2. CDR3 length: 17 amino acids. V shed 0 bases and J 3 bases; nucleotides not matched to a gene: 12. CDR1 is DFQATT, CDR2 SNEGSKA, per germline (reference sequence). The CDR3 reads CSARDSSGKRGTDTQYF. The CDR3 coding sequence is TGCAGTGCTAGAGATTCCAGCGGGAAGAGAGGGACAGATACGCAGTATTTT.

This clonotype was counted a few times. This chain uses TRBV6-2 or TRBV6-3 with TRBJ2-5; D perhaps matches TRBD1 (5 bases). The CDR3 extends over 16 amino acids. Germline CDR1 and CDR2: MNHEY and SVGEGT. V was pared by 6 bases and J by 0 bases, with 17 bases between. In nucleotides, the CDR3 is TGTGCCAGCAGCTCACCCCTGGAAGGGGACCAAGAGACCCAGTACTTC. It specifies CASSSPLEGDQETQYF.

The rearrangement uses TRBV6-6 and TRBJ1-1; D gene uncertain. Trimming shortened V by 2 bases and J by 10 bases, and 20 bases separated the two germline ends. CDR1 and CDR2 (germline): MNHNY, SVGAGI (reference sequence). This CDR3 is 15 amino acids long. CDR3: CASSYGDKLAFGAFF. DNA of the CDR3: TGTGCCAGCAGTTACGGAGACAAGTTAGCGTTCGGAGCTTTCTTT.

This chain uses TRBV20-1 with TRBJ2-5; perhaps TRBD2 as D (6 bases). The DNA end lines up better with TRBJ2-1; the J call may be wrong. This CDR3 has 16 residues. Germline assignment: CDR1 DFQATT and CDR2 SNEGSKA (reference sequence). CDR3 in amino acids: CSASSYTGDPYNEQFF. In nucleotides, the CDR3 is TGCAGTGCTAGTTCCTACACGGGAGACCCCTACAATGAGCAGTTCTTC.

The genes are TRBV2 and TRBJ1-1; unclear D gene. Looked up from germline, CDR1 is SNHLY and CDR2 is FYNNEI. The CDR3 has 11 residues. Trimming removed 7 bases at V and 0 bases at J, with 3 bases between. CDR3 region: CASTLNTEAFF. The CDR3 region has the DNA TGTGCCAGCACCCTGAACACTGAAGCTTTCTTT.

There are a few counts of this clonotype. The V call is TRBV5-4, the J call TRBJ2-5; D is unclear. Trimming removed 0 bases at V and 1 base at J, with 7 bases between. The CDR3 is made up of 14 amino acids. Germline CDR1 SGHNT, CDR2 YYREEE (reference sequence). The CDR3 DNA reads TGTGCCAGCAGCTTGGGGGGAATCCAAGAGACCCAGTACTTC. Amino acids: CASSLGGIQETQYF.

This chain links TRBV2 with TRBJ2-5, with TRBD2 identical over 13 bases. Germline V gives CDR1 SNHLY, CDR2 FYNNEI. The junction had 13 bases not matched to a gene; V was cut back by 4 bases and J by 5 bases. The CDR3 covers 18 residues. CDR3 residues: CASSVGLAGAVPPETQYF. DNA of the CDR3: TGTGCCAGCAGTGTCGGACTAGCGGGAGCGGTCCCCCCCGAGACCCAGTACTTC.

The chain links TRBV12-3 or TRBV12-4 to TRBJ2-5, with D tentatively TRBD2 (6 bases). The CDR3 length is 14 residues. Trimming left V 6 bases short and J 5 bases short, with 16 bases between. The CDR3 nucleotides read TGTGCCAGCAGCTGGGGTATTAGCGGTGAGACCCAGTACTTC. It specifies CASSWGISGETQYF.

The chain couples TRBV29-1 to TRBJ2-1, with 8 positions matching TRBD2. CDR1 is SQVTM, CDR2 ANQGSEA, per germline. This CDR3 region has 17 residues. The junction had 14 bases not matched to a gene; V was cut back by 7 bases and J by 0 bases. The CDR3 DNA reads as TGCAGCGCAAACGGGGGGGGCATACAGAGCTCCTACAATGAGCAGTTCTTC. Amino acids: CSANGGGIQSSYNEQFF.

A few counts support this clonotype. This chain joins TRBV25-1 and TRBJ2-2, with 13 bases fitting TRBD2. CDR3 length equals 21 residues. V shed 4 bases, J shed 2 bases, and the junction held 16 bases outside the gene matches. Germline values: CDR1 MGHDK, CDR2 SYGVNS. CDR3 sequence reads: CASSGHLGSTSGGLNTGELFF. Here the CDR3 DNA reads TGTGCCAGCAGTGGCCATCTGGGCTCGACTAGCGGGGGGCTAAACACCGGGGAGCTGTTTTTT.

The V and J genes are TRBV4-1 and TRBJ2-1, with TRBD1 matching 8 bases. J lost 1 base, V lost 6 bases, and 5 bases had no gene match. The CDR3 has 15 residues. Germline V gives CDR1 MGHRA, CDR2 YSYEKL. This chain's CDR3 is CASRTGVLSYNEQFF. CDR3 nucleotide sequence: TGCGCCAGCAGGACAGGGGTCTTATCCTACAATGAGCAGTTCTTC.

This clonotype was counted between two and nine times. The V and J genes are TRBV9 and TRBJ2-1; no firm D call. Trimming left V 4 bases short and J 1 base short, with 12 bases between. CDR1 is SGDLS and CDR2 is YYNGEE in the germline V gene. There are 15 residues in the CDR3. CDR3 nucleotides: TGTGCCAGCAGCCTTGGGGTGGCGTCCTACAATGAGCAGTTCTTC. Its protein is CASSLGVASYNEQFF. The full variable domain, rest sourced from reference TRBV9 and TRBJ2-1, is DSGVTQTPKHLITATGQRVTLRCSPRSGDLSVYWYQQSLDQGLQFLIQYYNGEERAKGNILERFSAQQFPDLHSELNLSSLELGDSALYFCASSLGVASYNEQFFGPGTRLTVL.

The chain joins TRBV9 to TRBJ1-2; D is uncertain. Germline CDR1 SGDLS, CDR2 YYNGEE. Trimming took 0 bases from V and 3 from J, leaving 12 bases between them. The CDR3 extends over 15 amino acids. As DNA, the CDR3 is TGTGCCAGCAGCGTAGATGGTGGTTTTGACTATGGCTACACCTTC. Residues: CASSVDGGFDYGYTF.

The CDR3, as DNA: TGTGCCAGCAGTCCCTGGGGGGACACCTACCAAGAGACCCAGTACTTC. Translating it yields CASSPWGDTYQETQYF. This chain uses TRBV28 with TRBJ2-5; tentatively, D is TRBD1 or TRBD2 (6 bases each). From germline, CDR1 is MDHEN and CDR2 SYDVKM. The CDR3 runs 16 residues. Trimming cost V 5 bases and J 0 bases, with 16 bases left between them.

The rearrangement joins TRBV4-3 to TRBJ1-5; D gene unclear. V was pared by 0 bases and J by 6 bases, with 9 bases between. The CDR3 is made up of 14 amino acids. CDR1 and CDR2 from the germline V gene are LGHNA and YSLEER. CDR3 in DNA: TGCGCCAGCAGCCAAGATCGGAGTGTTCAGCCCCAGCATTTT. It yields the protein CASSQDRSVQPQHF.

This clonotype showed up just a few times. The junction shows a germline mismatch at one end, possibly a read error. CDR3 sequence reads: CASRQTGAYDYTF. CDR3 DNA: TGTGCCAGCAGACAGACAGGGGCATATGACTACACCTTC. The V call is TRBV5-5, the J call TRBJ1-2, with 8 bases that match TRBD1. The CDR3 extends over 13 amino acids. In germline, CDR1 is SGHKS, CDR2 YYEKEE (reference sequence).